This T cell receptor (beta chain) was identified in a study of CXCR3-negative and CXCR3-positive naive CD8 T cells. Findings of the study overall: Diversity ran similarly high across both naive subsets but far lower in memory CD8+ cells. The study found that naive CXCR3-negative and CXCR3-positive cells shared TRBV-TRBJ usage, while memory cells differed. The level of CXCR3 expression partially decreased after cryopreservation; the majority of assays used fresh PBMCs. Naive cells that were CXCR3-positive had more hydrophobic TRB CDR3s (compared with CXCR3-negative naive cells).

TRB cDNA libraries were made by UMI-labeled 5' RACE. TCRdb re-analyzed the 5' RACE reads; it lists each CDR3 protein once, without DNA. Found here are about 6,200 distinct CDR3 sequences; the top ten clones hold 1.1% to 1.5%. The CDR3 loop spans 12 amino acids. The germline CDR1 and CDR2 sequences are SGHRS and YFSETQ. Turning to this clonotype: Its target is unknown.

The sequence was obtained from a human donor in good health. Some clones in this sample may be carry-over from other donors' samples. Sample: naive CXCR3+ CD8+ T cells from blood. Described subset: CD45RO-CCR7+CD27+CD95- naive CD8+ T cells expressing CXCR3 (TNR3+). The V call is TRBV5-1, the J call TRBJ1-1; TCRdb proposes TRBD1, but this gene call is untestable without DNA. CDR3 sequence: CASSPLGDQAFF. Filled out from reference TRBV5-1 and TRBJ1-1, the complete variable domain reads KAGVTQTPRYLIKTRGQQVTLSCSPISGHRSVSWYQQTPGQGLQFLFEYFSETQRNKGNFPGRFSGRQFSNSRSEMNVSTLELGDSALYLCASSPLGDQAFFGQGTRLTVV.